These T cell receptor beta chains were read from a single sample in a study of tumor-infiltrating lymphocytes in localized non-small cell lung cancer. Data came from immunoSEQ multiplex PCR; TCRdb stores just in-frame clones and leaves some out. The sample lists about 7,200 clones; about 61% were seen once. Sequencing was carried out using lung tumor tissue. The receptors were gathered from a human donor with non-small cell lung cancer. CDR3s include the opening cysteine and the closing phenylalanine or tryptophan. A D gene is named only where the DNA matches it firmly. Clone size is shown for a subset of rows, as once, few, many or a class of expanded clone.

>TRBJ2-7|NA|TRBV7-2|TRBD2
CASSPETRTSGVEQYF
TGTGCCAGCAGCCCTGAAACCCGGACTAGCGGGGTCGAGCAGTACTTC
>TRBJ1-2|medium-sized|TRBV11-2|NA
CASGNNYGYTF
TGTGCCAGCGGTAACAACTATGGCTACACCTTC
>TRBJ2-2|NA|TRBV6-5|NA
CASNYDRAGELFF
TGTGCCAGCAATTATGACCGGGCCGGGGAGCTGTTTTTT
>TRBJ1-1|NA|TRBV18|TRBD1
CASSQTGGSEAFF
TGTGCCAGCTCGCAGACAGGGGGATCGGAAGCTTTCTTT
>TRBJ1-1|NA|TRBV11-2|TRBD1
CASSNIGQGNTEAFF
TGTGCCAGCAGTAATATCGGACAGGGCAACACTGAAGCTTTCTTT
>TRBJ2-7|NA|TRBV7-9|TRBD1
CASSFQQGAYEQYF
TGTGCCAGCAGCTTCCAACAGGGGGCATACGAGCAGTACTTC
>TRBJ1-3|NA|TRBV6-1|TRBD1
CASGQGNPIYF
TGTGCCAGCGGACAGGGTAATCCCATATATTTT
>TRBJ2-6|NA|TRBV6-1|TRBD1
CASSVTGAGANVLTF
TGTGCCAGCAGTGTCACAGGGGCTGGGGCCAACGTCCTGACTTTC
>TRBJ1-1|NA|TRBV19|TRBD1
CASSFRTGRTEAFF
TGTGCCAGTAGTTTCAGGACAGGGCGTACTGAAGCTTTCTTT
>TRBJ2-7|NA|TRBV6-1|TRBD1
CASRWDSYEQYF
TGTGCCAGCAGGTGGGACAGCTACGAGCAGTACTTC
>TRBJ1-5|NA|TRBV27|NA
CASSLSRGADQPQHF
TGTGCCAGCAGTTTATCGCGGGGGGCGGATCAGCCCCAGCATTTT
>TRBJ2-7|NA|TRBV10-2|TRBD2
CASSDLVSGTRKYEQYF
TGCGCCAGCAGTGATCTGGTCTCCGGGACTAGGAAGTACGAGCAGTACTTC
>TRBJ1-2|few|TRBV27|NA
CASRTLANYGYTF
TGTGCCAGCAGGACCCTGGCCAACTATGGCTACACCTTC
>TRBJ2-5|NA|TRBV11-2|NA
CASSLGPKLGETQYF
TGTGCCAGCAGCTTGGGTCCCAAGTTGGGAGAGACCCAGTACTTC
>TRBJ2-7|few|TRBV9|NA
CASSVGAAQSSEQYF
TGTGCCAGCAGCGTTGGGGCTGCCCAATCAAGCGAGCAGTACTTC
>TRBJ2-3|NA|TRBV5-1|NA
CASSLGGTGKDTQYF
TGCGCCAGCAGCTTAGGGGGAACAGGAAAAGATACGCAGTATTTT
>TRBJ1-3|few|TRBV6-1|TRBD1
CASRMDRSGNTIYF
TGTGCCAGCAGGATGGACAGGTCCGGAAACACCATATATTTT
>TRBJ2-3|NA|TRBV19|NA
CASRRGTSQADTQYF
TGTGCCAGTAGGAGGGGAACCTCCCAGGCAGATACGCAGTATTTT
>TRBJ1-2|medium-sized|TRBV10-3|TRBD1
CAISETRTGGAGYTF
TGTGCCATCAGTGAGACCCGGACAGGGGGCGCCGGCTACACCTTC
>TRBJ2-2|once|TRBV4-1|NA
CASSQDERAGTGELFF
TGCGCCAGCAGCCAAGATGAGCGGGCAGGGACCGGGGAGCTGTTTTTT
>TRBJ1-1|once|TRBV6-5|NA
CASKENTEAFF
TGTGCCAGCAAGGAGAACACTGAAGCTTTCTTT
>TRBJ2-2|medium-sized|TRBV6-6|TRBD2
CASSGGGPGELFF
TGTGCCAGCAGCGGCGGGGGGCCCGGGGAGCTGTTTTTT
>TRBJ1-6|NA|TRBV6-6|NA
CASSSGGGSYNSPLHF
TGTGCCAGCAGTTCCGGGGGGGGCTCCTATAATTCACCCCTCCACTTT
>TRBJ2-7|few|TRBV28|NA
CASSPPTGNRWLYEQYF
TGTGCCAGCAGTCCTCCGACAGGCAATAGGTGGTTATACGAGCAGTACTTC
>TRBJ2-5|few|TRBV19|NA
CASSAGGGLETQYF
TGTGCCAGTAGCGCAGGGGGAGGACTGGAGACCCAGTACTTC
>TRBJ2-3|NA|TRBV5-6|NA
CASSRWDTQYF
TGTGCCAGCAGCAGGTGGGATACGCAGTATTTT
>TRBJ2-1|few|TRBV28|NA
CASSSTTGSHNEQFF
TGTGCCAGCAGCTCCACAACAGGGTCCCACAATGAGCAGTTCTTC
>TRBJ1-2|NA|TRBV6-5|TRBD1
CASTNPQGGNYGYTF
TGTGCCAGCACCAACCCGCAGGGGGGCAACTATGGCTACACCTTC
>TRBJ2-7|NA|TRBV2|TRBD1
CASSGQGGYEQYF
TGTGCCAGCAGTGGACAGGGGGGCTACGAGCAGTACTTC
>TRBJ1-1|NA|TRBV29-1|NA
CSVELGLGTEAFF
TGCAGCGTTGAGTTAGGGCTGGGGACTGAAGCTTTCTTT
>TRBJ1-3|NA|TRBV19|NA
CASRAPGGSSGNTIYF
TGTGCCAGTAGGGCTCCGGGGGGAAGCTCTGGAAACACCATATATTTT
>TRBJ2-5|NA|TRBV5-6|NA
CASSYKTLGGETQYF
TGTGCCAGCAGCTATAAGACACTCGGCGGGGAGACCCAGTACTTC
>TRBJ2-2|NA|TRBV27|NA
CASSPVDSPTGELFF
TGTGCCAGCAGTCCGGTGGACTCACCCACCGGGGAGCTGTTTTTT
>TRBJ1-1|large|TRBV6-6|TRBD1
CASRRQGTEAFF
TGTGCCAGCAGGCGACAGGGCACTGAAGCTTTCTTT
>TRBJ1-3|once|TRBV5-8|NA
CASSSYSGNTIYF
TGTGCCAGCAGCTCGTACTCTGGAAACACCATATATTTT
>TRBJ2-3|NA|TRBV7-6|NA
CASSRDESTDTQYF
TGTGCCAGCAGCCGTGATGAAAGCACAGATACGCAGTATTTT
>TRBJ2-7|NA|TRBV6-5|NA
CAIRGASDYEQYF
TGTGCCATTAGGGGGGCGTCCGACTACGAGCAGTACTTC
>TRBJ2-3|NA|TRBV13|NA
CASKVAASTDTQYF
TGTGCCAGCAAGGTTGCGGCAAGCACAGATACGCAGTATTTT
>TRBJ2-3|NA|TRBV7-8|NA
CASSLAQKGTDTQYF
TGTGCCAGCAGCTTAGCGCAGAAGGGTACAGATACGCAGTATTTT
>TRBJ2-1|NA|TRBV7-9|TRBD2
CASSPLTSGREQFF
TGTGCCAGCAGCCCGCTGACTAGCGGGCGTGAGCAGTTCTTC
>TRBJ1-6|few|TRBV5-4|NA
CASSWENSPLHF
TGTGCCAGCAGCTGGGAGAATTCACCCCTCCACTTT
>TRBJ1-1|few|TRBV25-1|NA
CASSEWGGNTEAFF
TGTGCCAGCAGTGAATGGGGAGGGAACACTGAAGCTTTCTTT
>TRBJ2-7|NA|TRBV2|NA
CASSINPQYYEQYF
TGTGCCAGCAGTATCAATCCCCAATACTACGAGCAGTACTTC